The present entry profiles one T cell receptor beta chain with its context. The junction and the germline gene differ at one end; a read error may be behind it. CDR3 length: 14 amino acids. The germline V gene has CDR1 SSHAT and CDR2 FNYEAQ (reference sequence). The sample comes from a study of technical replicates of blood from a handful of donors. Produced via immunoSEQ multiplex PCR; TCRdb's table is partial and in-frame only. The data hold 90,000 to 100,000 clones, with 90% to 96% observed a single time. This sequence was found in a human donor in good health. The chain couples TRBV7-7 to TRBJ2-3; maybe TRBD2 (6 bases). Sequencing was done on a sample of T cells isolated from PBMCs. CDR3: CASSSSGSTDTQYF. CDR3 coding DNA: TGTGCTAGCAGCTCGAGCGGGAGCACAGATACGCAGTATTTT.